The 21 T cell receptor beta chains below all came from one sample that was sequenced in a study of beta chain features in type 1 diabetes. As every portion of the isolated RNA was reverse transcribed, the sequencing read expressed TCRB transcripts. The repertoire was sequenced with immunoSEQ multiplex PCR; TCRdb's copy has only in-frame clones and lacks some. The table lists about 340,000 clones, around an eighth of them singletons. Study outcomes and limitations: In every one of the four CD4+ subsets, TCRB CDR3s were moderately but significantly shorter in Type 1 diabetes patients.

These receptors have no identified antigens. Sequencing was carried out using naive CD4+ T cells from blood. The receptors shown here come from a woman between 18 and 30 years old with type 1 diabetes.

CDR3 in amino acids: CASSLVGGNYGYTF. CDR3 sequence (DNA): TGTGCCAGCAGCTTGGTCGGGGGAAACTATGGCTACACCTTC. V gene TRBV5-6 combines with J gene TRBJ1-2; perhaps TRBD1 as D (5 bases). The CDR3 sequence is 14 residues long. Trimming left V 0 bases short and J 2 bases short, with 8 bases between. The V gene's germline CDR1 is SGHDT and CDR2 YYEEEE.

J is TRBJ1-1 and V is TRBV25-1, with a tentative D call TRBD1 (6 bases). Germline-derived CDR1 and CDR2 are MGHDK and SYGVNS. The CDR3 runs 14 residues. Trimming left V 2 bases short and J 10 bases short, with 17 bases between. The CDR3 nucleotides are TGTGCCAGCAGTGAACCCCAGGGGTTACGAGGAGCTTTCTTT. This sequence encodes CASSEPQGLRGAFF.

The chain combines TRBV29-1 with TRBJ2-5; a possible D gene is TRBD1 (6 bases). This CDR3 has 12 residues. Between the trimmed V and J ends, which lost 7 bases and 4 bases, there was a span of 13 bases. The germline V gene has CDR1 SQVTM and CDR2 ANQGSEA. The CDR3 reads CSAMDSSETQYF. In nucleotides, the CDR3 is TGCAGCGCAATGGACAGTTCAGAGACCCAGTACTTC.

This chain connects TRBV9 to TRBJ1-4; 7 bases agree with TRBD1. The V and J ends lost 2 bases and 1 base, in that order; junction bases with no gene match: 5. CDR1 and CDR2 (germline): SGDLS, YYNGEE. The CDR3 has 16 residues. Here the CDR3 reads CASSVSTGVTNEKLFF. CDR3 sequence (DNA): TGTGCCAGCAGCGTTTCTACAGGGGTAACTAATGAAAAACTGTTTTTT.

This rearrangement joins TRBV5-6 to TRBJ2-7, with a possible D match to TRBD1 (6 bases). Germline-derived CDR1 and CDR2 are SGHDT and YYEEEE. V gave up 0 bases and J gave up 3 bases, with 13 bases separating them. The CDR3 is 15 residues long. This chain's CDR3 is CASSLGRQGIYEQYF. For the CDR3, the DNA is TGTGCCAGCAGCTTGGGTCGGCAGGGGATCTACGAGCAGTACTTC.

The table lists this clone with a few counts. The chain is built from TRBV28 and TRBJ2-1; D is possibly TRBD1 (6 bases). Between the trimmed V and J ends, which lost 4 bases and 5 bases, there was a span of 12 bases. The CDR3 length is 14 residues. The V gene's germline CDR1 is MDHEN and CDR2 SYDVKM. The CDR3 reads CASSYPGANNEQFF. CDR3 in DNA: TGTGCCAGCAGTTACCCAGGGGCAAACAATGAGCAGTTCTTC.

This clone has a handful of counts. This chain uses TRBV19 with TRBJ2-3, with TRBD1 as a possible D gene (6 bases). V was cut by 9 bases and J by 2 bases, with 15 bases left in between. This CDR3 has 14 amino acids. CDR1 LNHDA and CDR2 SQIVND come from the germline V gene (reference sequence). The CDR3 here is CASSWQGPTDTQYF. CDR3 coding DNA: TGTGCCAGCAGCTGGCAGGGGCCCACAGATACGCAGTATTTT.

Comments on this clone: Other DNA sequences in this specimen translate into the identical CDR3. CDR3 in amino acids: CASSLGTSGRVGDTQYF. CDR3 nucleotide sequence: TGTGCCAGCAGCTTAGGGACTAGCGGGAGGGTGGGAGATACGCAGTATTTT. The rearrangement uses TRBV7-2 and TRBJ2-3; 15 bases fit TRBD2. The CDR3 has 17 amino acids. J lost 5 bases, V lost 1 base, and 4 bases had no gene match. The germline V gene has CDR1 SGHTA and CDR2 FQGNSA.

The chain links TRBV7-9 to TRBJ2-5, with 10 bases matching TRBD2. Germline V gene lookup returns CDR1 SEHNR and CDR2 FQNEAQ (reference sequence). The V gene end was trimmed by 1 base and the J gene end by 5 bases; junction bases not matched to a gene: 1. The CDR3 totals 14 residues. The CDR3 is CASSLEAGGETQYF. In DNA form, the CDR3 reads TGTGCCAGCAGCTTAGAAGCGGGAGGGGAGACCCAGTACTTC. The entire variable domain, with the rest obtained from reference TRBV7-9 and TRBJ2-5, is as follows: DTGVSQNPRHKITKRGQNVTFRCDPISEHNRLYWYRQTLGQGPEFLTYFQNEAQLEKSRLLSDRFSAERPKGSFSTLEIQRTEQGDSAMYLCASSLEAGGETQYFGPGTRLLVL.

This clone has a handful of counts. This chain joins TRBV9 and TRBJ2-3; D is undetermined. V lost 7 bases to trimming and J lost 2 bases, with 14 bases between them. The CDR3 sequence is 14 residues long. The germline V gene encodes CDR1 SGDLS and CDR2 YYNGEE. The CDR3 region is CASSLEAPTDTQYF. The CDR3 DNA reads as TGTGCCAGCTCCCTCGAGGCCCCCACAGATACGCAGTATTTT.

This clone showed up just a few times. The rearrangement links TRBV5-4 to TRBJ1-1; 8 bases align to TRBD1. This CDR3 comprises 17 residues. The V segment lost 4 bases and the J segment 0 bases; nucleotides outside the gene matches: 11. CDR1 and CDR2 from the germline V gene are SGHNT and YYREEE (reference sequence). CDR3: CASSGGQGVLLNTEAFF. The CDR3, as DNA: TGTGCCAGCAGCGGTGGACAGGGAGTTCTCCTGAACACTGAAGCTTTCTTT.

This clone occurred a few times. The chain employs TRBV2 and TRBJ2-1, with unresolved D. The CDR3 contains 11 residues. Germline CDR1 and CDR2: SNHLY and FYNNEI. V gave up 6 bases and J gave up 7 bases, with 7 bases separating them. The CDR3 is CASRLSNEQFF. CDR3 DNA: TGTGCCAGCAGACTCTCGAATGAGCAGTTCTTC.

CDR3 in amino acids: CASSAEGTYEQYV. CDR3 coding DNA: TGCGCCAGCAGCGCAGAGGGCACCTACGAGCAGTACGTC. V gene TRBV5-1 combines with J gene TRBJ2-7; the D gene is possibly TRBD2 (5 bases). The V end lost 4 bases, the J end lost 2 bases, and 10 bases lay between the germline ends. The CDR3 is 13 amino acids. Germline lookup yields CDR1 SGHRS and CDR2 YFSETQ.

This chain connects TRBV5-1 to TRBJ2-1; 14 bases are a match to TRBD2. The CDR3 is 17 residues long. Germline V gene data show CDR1 as SGHRS and CDR2 as YFSETQ. Trimming took 1 base from V and 7 from J; bases not matched to a gene: 7. Here the CDR3 reads CASSLPRLAGGPNEQFF. The CDR3 coding sequence is TGCGCCAGCAGCTTGCCCCGACTAGCGGGAGGGCCAAATGAGCAGTTCTTC.

This clone has more than one count but fewer than ten. The genes are TRBV19 and TRBJ2-7, with TRBD2 as a possible D gene (5 bases). Between the trimmed V and J ends, which lost 5 bases and 0 bases, there was a span of 14 bases. The CDR3 has 15 residues. The germline V gene encodes CDR1 LNHDA and CDR2 SQIVND (reference sequence). The chain's CDR3 is CASSPRRGSSYEQYF. The CDR3 coding sequence is TGTGCCAGTAGTCCCCGCCGGGGTAGCTCCTACGAGCAGTACTTC.

This clone was found a few times. This rearrangement joins TRBV19 to TRBJ2-1; 7 bases align to TRBD2. In germline, CDR1 is LNHDA, CDR2 SQIVND (reference sequence). The CDR3 spans 15 residues. With V trimmed by 7 bases and J by 6 bases, 12 bases remained unmatched. In DNA form, the CDR3 reads TGTGCCAGTAAGGGAACCGGGACTATCCTCAATGAGCAGTTCTTC. Protein product: CASKGTGTILNEQFF.

CDR3 amino acids: CASETGQFTDTQYF. The CDR3 bases are TGTGCCAGCGAGACGGGACAGTTCACAGATACGCAGTATTTT. The genes are TRBV7-9 and TRBJ2-3; 7 bases fit TRBD1. The CDR3 has 14 amino acids. The junction had 7 bases not matched to a gene; V was cut back by 8 bases and J by 2 bases. Germline V lookup: CDR1 SEHNR, CDR2 FQNEAQ (reference sequence). Filled out from reference TRBV7-9 and TRBJ2-3, the complete variable domain reads DTGVSQNPRHKITKRGQNVTFRCDPISEHNRLYWYRQTLGQGPEFLTYFQNEAQLEKSRLLSDRFSAERPKGSFSTLEIQRTEQGDSAMYLCASETGQFTDTQYFGPGTRLTVL.

The chain recombines TRBV6-5 with TRBJ2-2; 7 nucleotides agree with TRBD2. The germline V gene encodes CDR1 MNHEY and CDR2 SVGAGI. The CDR3 extends over 13 amino acids. The trim removed 8 bases at V and 3 bases at J, leaving 3 bases unmatched. The CDR3 region has the DNA TGTGCCAGCCGGGGAGGGGACACCGGGGAGCTGTTTTTT. Translation gives CASRGGDTGELFF.

CDR3 nucleotides: TGTGCCAGCCGGGACTACACAGATACGCAGTATTTT. Translating it yields CASRDYTDTQYF. The gene calls are TRBV28 and TRBJ2-3, with 7 bases fitting TRBD2. From germline, CDR1 is MDHEN and CDR2 SYDVKM. V was pared by 8 bases and J by 2 bases, with 1 base of the junction left unmatched. The CDR3 is 12 amino acids.

V and J are TRBV30 and TRBJ1-2, with TRBD1 identical over 8 bases. CDR3 length: 13 residues. J was trimmed by 6 bases and V by 5 bases; bases with no gene match: 8. Per germline, CDR1 GTSNPN and CDR2 SVGIG (reference sequence). The CDR3 coding sequence is TGTGCCTGGGTCCGCAGGGGGCAGGATGGCTACACCTTC. Protein product: CAWVRRGQDGYTF. Together with reference TRBV30 and TRBJ1-2, the CDR3 gives the full variable domain: SQTIHQWPATLVQPVGSPLSLECTVEGTSNPNLYWYRQAAGRGLQLLFYSVGIGQISSEVPQNLSASRPQDRQFILSSKKLLLSDSGFYLCAWVRRGQDGYTFGSGTRLTVV.

In its sample, this clone was seen a few times. The CDR3 coding sequence is TGTGCCAGCAGCTCTCACAGGGAAACCTACGAGCAGTACTTC. Translating it yields CASSSHRETYEQYF. This rearrangement joins TRBV7-9 to TRBJ2-7; TRBD1 might be the D (6 bases). The CDR3 loop spans 14 amino acids. The germline CDR1 and CDR2 sequences are SEHNR and FQNEAQ (reference sequence). V was pared by 4 bases and J by 2 bases, with 12 bases between.